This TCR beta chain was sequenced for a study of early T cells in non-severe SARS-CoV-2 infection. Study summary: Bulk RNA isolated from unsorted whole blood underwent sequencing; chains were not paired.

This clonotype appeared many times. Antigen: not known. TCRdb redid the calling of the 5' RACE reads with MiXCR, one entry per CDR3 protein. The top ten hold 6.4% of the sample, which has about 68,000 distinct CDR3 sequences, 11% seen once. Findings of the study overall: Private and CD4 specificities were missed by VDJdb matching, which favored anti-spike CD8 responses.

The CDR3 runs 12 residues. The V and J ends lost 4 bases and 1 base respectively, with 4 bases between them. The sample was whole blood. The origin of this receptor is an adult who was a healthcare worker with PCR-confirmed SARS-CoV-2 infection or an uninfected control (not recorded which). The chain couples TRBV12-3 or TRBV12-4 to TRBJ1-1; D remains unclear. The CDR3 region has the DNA TGTGCCAGCAGTTCAGGGAACACTGAAGCTTTCTTT. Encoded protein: CASSSGNTEAFF.